This passage covers 15 T cell receptor beta chains from one sample sequenced in a study of regulatory T cells in long-lasting Graves disease. Time point indicated: persistent/refractory GD, antithyroid drugs over 5 years with positive TRAb. The TCR library was made from RNA extracted from PBMCs. Arm-PCR of CDR3 regions and iRepertoire HTBI primers were the basis on which TCR beta libraries were built. TCRdb re-derived calls from the multiplex PCR reads in MiXCR, one entry per CDR3 protein. The sample holds roughly 450,000 distinct CDR3 sequences, less than 25% seen once. The sequenced sample was peripheral blood mononuclear cells (PBMCs), obtained when the disease was refractory, from a patient treated with antithyroid drugs. These receptors all come from a female donor with Graves disease.

This clonotype has only a few counts. This sequence joins TRBV7-3 and TRBJ1-6; D gene ambiguous. The ends were cut back, 2 bases at V and 0 bases at J, with 14 bases in the middle. Germline CDR1 SGHTA, CDR2 FQGTGA. The CDR3 is 18 amino acids. CDR3 in amino acids: CASSLSPPTSSYNSPLHF. The CDR3 DNA reads as TGTGCCAGCAGCTTATCTCCCCCAACCAGCTCCTATAATTCACCCCTCCACTTT.

This clonotype was observed once. A much larger clonotype is one base distant, so this may be a read error. The rearrangement links TRBV27 to TRBJ2-7; TRBD2 aligns across 7 bases. The CDR3 length is 13 residues. Germline loops: CDR1 MNHEY, CDR2 SMNVEV (reference sequence). The CDR3 spells CASSLPFSGPPLF. The CDR3 coding sequence is TGTGCCAGCAGTTTACCTTTTAGCGGGCCGCCCCTCTTC.

The chain carries TRBV20-1 and TRBJ2-7; tentative D call: TRBD2 (6 bases). The CDR3 has 14 residues. The V end lost 3 bases, the J end lost 3 bases, and 15 bases lay between the germline ends. Germline CDR1 and CDR2: DFQATT and SNEGSKA (reference sequence). CDR3 protein: CSARGTYLHYEQYF. Written as DNA, the CDR3 is TGCAGTGCTAGGGGGACTTATCTACACTACGAGCAGTACTTC.

This clonotype was found a few times. The V call is TRBV6-1, the J call TRBJ1-2; D is unclear. The CDR3 has 12 amino acids. CDR1 and CDR2 (germline): MNHNS, SASEGT. The V end lost 5 bases, the J end lost 8 bases, and 12 bases lay between the germline ends. The CDR3 region has the DNA TGTGCCAGCAGTTCCTTCTTCGGAGGCTACACCTTC. It specifies CASSSFFGGYTF.

J is TRBJ1-3 and V is TRBV5-1; D is unclear. Germline CDR1 SGHRS, CDR2 YFSETQ. Trimming stripped 5 bases from V and 0 bases from J, with 12 bases between. This CDR3 region has 15 residues. As DNA, the CDR3 is TGCGCCAGCAGATATGACGGAAACTCTGGAAACACCATATATTTT. Protein sequence: CASRYDGNSGNTIYF.

The V gene is TRBV4-1, the J gene TRBJ1-1; D ambiguous. Trimming shortened V by 0 bases and J by 0 bases, and 14 bases separated the two germline ends. CDR1 and CDR2 from the germline V gene are MGHRA and YSYEKL. The CDR3 runs 17 residues. CDR3 nucleotide sequence: TGCGCCAGCAGCCAAGATCCCGCAGGAGCAATGAACACTGAAGCTTTCTTT. The encoded protein is CASSQDPAGAMNTEAFF.

In its sample, this clonotype was seen a few times. The chain has TRBV28 and TRBJ2-3; no clear D gene. V lost 5 bases, J lost 2 bases, and 14 bases lay in between. Germline-derived CDR1 and CDR2 are MDHEN and SYDVKM. The CDR3 has 15 amino acids. In DNA, the CDR3 is TGTGCCAGCAGTCCGACCACGGTCTCCACAGATACGCAGTATTTT. Translated: CASSPTTVSTDTQYF.

The V call is TRBV3-1, the J call TRBJ1-5; no firm D call. This CDR3 spans 14 amino acids. The V gene lost 1 base and the J gene lost 5 bases, with 9 bases spanning the gap. Germline CDR1 is LGHDT and CDR2 is YNNKEL (reference sequence). CDR3 residues: CASSQGAGHQPQHF. CDR3 in DNA: TGTGCCAGCAGCCAAGGGGCGGGCCATCAGCCCCAGCATTTT.

This clonotype was observed a few times. V usage is TRBV5-6 and J usage is TRBJ2-7; 10 positions match TRBD2. The germline CDR1 and CDR2 sequences are SGHDT and YYEEEE. This CDR3 comprises 13 residues. After removal of 5 bases from V and 3 bases from J, the junction contained 2 bases not matched to a gene. CDR3: CASSGTSVYEQYF. The CDR3 DNA reads as TGTGCCAGCAGTGGGACTAGCGTCTACGAGCAGTACTTC.

This clonotype came up a few times. This chain uses TRBV28 with TRBJ1-5, with D unclear. CDR1 MDHEN and CDR2 SYDVKM come from the germline V gene. The CDR3 consists of 13 residues. V was clipped by 6 bases and J by 0 bases, with 6 bases between them. The CDR3 coding sequence is TGTGCCAGCAGCAGAATTAGCAATCAGCCCCAGCATTTT. Encoded protein: CASSRISNQPQHF.

The table lists this clonotype with a count of one. The CDR3 does not close with the conserved phenylalanine or tryptophan, likely indicating a read error. The rearrangement links TRBV6-1 to TRBJ1-2; D is unclear. Trimming shortened V by 7 bases and J by 0 bases, and 12 bases separated the two germline ends. Germline CDR1 MNHNS, CDR2 SASEGT. This CDR3 contains 14 residues. CDR3 coding DNA: TGTGCCAGCACTATGGGCGCAACTAACTATGGCTACACCCTC. This encodes CASTMGATNYGYTL.

The chain employs TRBV12-3 or TRBV12-4 and TRBJ2-2; D perhaps matches TRBD2 (6 bases). Trimming removed 3 bases at V and 2 bases at J, with 13 bases between. This CDR3 spans 16 amino acids. This CDR3 is CASSLRSSVNTGELFF. The DNA of the CDR3 is TGTGCCAGCAGTTTGAGGTCTAGCGTCAACACCGGGGAGCTGTTTTTT.

This clonotype was seen only a few times. The chain combines TRBV5-1 with TRBJ2-7; no firm D call. The ends were cut back, 1 base at V and 1 base at J, with 6 bases in the middle. Germline CDR1 SGHRS, CDR2 YFSETQ. The CDR3 extends over 13 amino acids. CDR3 sequence: CASSLRESYEQYF. The CDR3 nucleotides are TGCGCCAGCAGCTTGCGTGAATCCTACGAGCAGTACTTC.

This clonotype was recorded many times. The chain is built from TRBV28 and TRBJ1-1; D gene ambiguous. In germline, CDR1 is MDHEN, CDR2 SYDVKM. Trimming cost V 3 bases and J 4 bases, with 9 bases left between them. The CDR3 length is 13 residues. The CDR3 spells CASSFDFGTEAFF. CDR3 bases: TGTGCCAGCAGTTTTGACTTCGGCACTGAAGCTTTCTTT.

The chain uses TRBV10-3 and TRBJ1-1; 9 positions agree with TRBD1. The CDR3 has 15 amino acids. Germline V gene data show CDR1 as ENHRY and CDR2 as SYGVKD. V gave up 4 bases and J gave up 1 base; unmatched junction bases: 4. The CDR3 sequence is CAISASGQGNTEAFF. CDR3 bases: TGTGCCATCAGTGCCTCGGGACAGGGGAACACTGAAGCTTTCTTT.